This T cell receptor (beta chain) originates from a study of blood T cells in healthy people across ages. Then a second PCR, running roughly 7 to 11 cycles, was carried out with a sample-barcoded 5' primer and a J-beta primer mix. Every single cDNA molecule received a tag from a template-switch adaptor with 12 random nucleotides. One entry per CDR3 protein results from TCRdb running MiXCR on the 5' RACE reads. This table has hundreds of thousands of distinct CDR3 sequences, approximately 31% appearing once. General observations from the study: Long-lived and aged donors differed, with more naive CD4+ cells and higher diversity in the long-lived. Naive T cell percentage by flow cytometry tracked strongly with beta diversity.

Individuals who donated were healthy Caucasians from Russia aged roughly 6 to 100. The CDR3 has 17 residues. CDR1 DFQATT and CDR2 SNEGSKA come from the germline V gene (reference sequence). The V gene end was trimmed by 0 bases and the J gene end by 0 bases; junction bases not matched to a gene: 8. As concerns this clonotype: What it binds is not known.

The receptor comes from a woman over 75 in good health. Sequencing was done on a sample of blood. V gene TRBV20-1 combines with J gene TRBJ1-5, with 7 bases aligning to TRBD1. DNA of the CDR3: TGCAGTGCTAGAGATCTTCAGGGGGAAGTTAGCAATCAGCCCCAGCATTTT. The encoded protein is CSARDLQGEVSNQPQHF.